What follows is one T cell receptor (beta chain) and its context. Its recognized antigen is unknown. The junction departs from the called germline gene at one end, perhaps through a read error. This sample is drawn from a study of blood T cell repertoires in COVID-19 (TCRdb year 2020). Describing the broader study: Samples covering the acute and convalescent phases of COVID-19 were provided by collaborators in the United States, Italy and Spain. The prospective study material was composed of cDNA or gDNA derived from T cells, B-cell-depleted T cells, or PBMCs. Subjects who had been exposed to COVID-19, were actively infected with it, or had recovered from it provided the deeply sampled blood TCRbeta repertoires that made up the dataset. The repertoires were released in a freely available public database meant as a resource for research on the immune response to SARS-CoV-2. The samples were drawn from two sources: the first 160 participants of the ongoing ImmuneRACE study, and approximately 1,300 subjects contributed by 6 global collaborators. A de-identified subject ID, COVID-19 status, age in years and sex were almost always included in the sample metadata. HLA class I and class II types, where available, came from metadata supplied by the sample provider rather than from assay-based typing.

Each collaborating institution followed its own protocols to collect whole blood in K2EDTA tubes. Collaborator samples were shipped for TCRbeta analysis as frozen whole blood, isolated PBMCs, or DNA extracted from either sample type. Overall study outcomes, separate from this receptor: The quantity of clinical and demographic metadata differed by source and by participant and was supplied without curation.

Per the germline V gene, SGHAT is the CDR1 and FQNNGV is the CDR2. From the cysteine up to the phenylalanine, the CDR3 has a length of 12 residues. Only the CDR3 DNA is retained, 36 bases long and in frame from the first base. TCRbeta CDR3 regions were amplified from genomic DNA using the immunoSEQ Assay, a bias-controlled multiplex PCR. Turning to the authors' computational methods: Within the assay, amplification of reference gene primers was used to estimate how many nucleated cells each sample contained. Sequence reads were collapsed and filtered to measure the absolute abundance of every unique TCRbeta CDR3 rearrangement. Productive Simpson clonality was computed per sample as the square root of Simpson's diversity index over productive rearrangements. Here the immuneACCESS table is served through TCRdb, limited to in-frame sequences with V and J called. Missing clones are a known gap in these copies; in checked studies unresolved V genes cover under half, and the rest lacks a known reason. D and trimming come from the DNA, and the V and J calls and clone size come from that table. This sample has tens of thousands of clones in its table, and 60% to 85% of those were observed once. The ten largest clones capture over 9.5% of the sample.

The receptor's source is a human donor in a cohort sampled during active COVID-19. What was sequenced was peripheral blood. The V and J segments used are TRBV11-2 and TRBJ2-7, and possibly TRBD1, on 5 matching bases. The CDR3 reads CASSLVRTPLHF. In nucleotides, the sequence is TGTGCCAGCAGCTTAGTGCGGACACCTCTGCACTTC. Supplemented by the reference TRBV11-2 and TRBJ2-7 proteins around the CDR3, the complete variable domain is EAGVAQSPRYKIIEKRQSVAFWCNPISGHATLYWYQQILGQGPKLLIQFQNNGVVDDSQLPKDRFSAERLKGVDSTLKIQPAKLEDSAVYLCASSLVRTPLHFGPGTRLTVT.